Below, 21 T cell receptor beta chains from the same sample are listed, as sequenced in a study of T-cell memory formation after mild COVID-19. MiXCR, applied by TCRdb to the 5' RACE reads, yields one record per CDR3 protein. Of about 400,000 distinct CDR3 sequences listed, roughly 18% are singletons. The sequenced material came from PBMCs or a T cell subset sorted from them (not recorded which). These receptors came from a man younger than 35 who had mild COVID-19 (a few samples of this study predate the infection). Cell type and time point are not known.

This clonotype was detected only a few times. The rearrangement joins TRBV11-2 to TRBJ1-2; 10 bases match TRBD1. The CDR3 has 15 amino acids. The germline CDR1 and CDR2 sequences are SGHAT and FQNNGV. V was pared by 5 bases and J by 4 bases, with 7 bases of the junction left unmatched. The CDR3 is CASSLGTGVSYGYTF. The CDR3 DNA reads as TGTGCCAGCAGCCTCGGGACAGGGGTTTCCTATGGCTACACCTTC.

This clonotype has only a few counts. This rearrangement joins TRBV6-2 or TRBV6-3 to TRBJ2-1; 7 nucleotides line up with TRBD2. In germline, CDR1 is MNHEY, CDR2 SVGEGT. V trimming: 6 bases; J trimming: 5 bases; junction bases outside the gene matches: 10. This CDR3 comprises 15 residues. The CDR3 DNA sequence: TGTGCCAGCAGAGCGGGGCGGACGCCGGACAATGAGCAGTTCTTC. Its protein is CASRAGRTPDNEQFF.

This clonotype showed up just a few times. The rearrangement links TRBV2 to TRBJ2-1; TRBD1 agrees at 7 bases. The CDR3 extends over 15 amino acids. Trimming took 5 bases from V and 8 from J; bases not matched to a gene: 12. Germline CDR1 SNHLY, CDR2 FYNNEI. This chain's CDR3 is CASSTTGAARDEQFF. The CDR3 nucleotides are TGTGCCAGCAGTACTACAGGGGCGGCTAGAGATGAGCAGTTCTTC.

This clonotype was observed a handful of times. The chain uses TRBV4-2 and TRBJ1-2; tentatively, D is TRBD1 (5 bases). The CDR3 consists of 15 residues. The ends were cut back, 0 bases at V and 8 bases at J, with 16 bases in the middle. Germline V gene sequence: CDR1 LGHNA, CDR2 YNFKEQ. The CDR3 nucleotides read TGTGCCAGCAGCCAAGAGGGCGGGTCAGGGACGGGCTACACCTTC. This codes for CASSQEGGSGTGYTF.

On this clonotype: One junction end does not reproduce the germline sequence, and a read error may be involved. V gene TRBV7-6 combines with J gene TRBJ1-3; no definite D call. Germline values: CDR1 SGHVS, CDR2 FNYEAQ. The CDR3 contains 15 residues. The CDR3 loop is CASSVSAGSGNTIYF. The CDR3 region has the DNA TGTGCCAGCAGCGTTAGCGCAGGAAGTGGAAACACAATATATTTT.

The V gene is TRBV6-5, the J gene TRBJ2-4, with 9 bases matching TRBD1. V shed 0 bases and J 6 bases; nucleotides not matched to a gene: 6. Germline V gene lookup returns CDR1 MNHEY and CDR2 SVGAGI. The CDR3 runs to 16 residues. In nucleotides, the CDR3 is TGTGCCAGCAGTTACTCTTACGGGGGACAGGGAAACATTCAGTACTTC. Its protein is CASSYSYGGQGNIQYF.

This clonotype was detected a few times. The CDR3 loop is CAWTAGNYNSPLHF. As DNA, the CDR3 is TGTGCCTGGACGGCAGGAAACTATAATTCACCCCTCCACTTT. V gene TRBV30 combines with J gene TRBJ1-6; no firm D call. V shed 4 bases and J shed 3 bases, with 10 bases lying between them. The germline V gene encodes CDR1 GTSNPN and CDR2 SVGIG (reference sequence). CDR3 length: 14 residues.

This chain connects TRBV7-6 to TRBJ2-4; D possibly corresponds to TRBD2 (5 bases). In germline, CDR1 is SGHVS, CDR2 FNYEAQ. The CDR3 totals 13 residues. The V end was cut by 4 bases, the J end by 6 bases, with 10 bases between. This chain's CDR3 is CASSSAAGNIQYF. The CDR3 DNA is TGTGCCAGCAGCTCAGCGGCAGGAAACATTCAGTACTTC.

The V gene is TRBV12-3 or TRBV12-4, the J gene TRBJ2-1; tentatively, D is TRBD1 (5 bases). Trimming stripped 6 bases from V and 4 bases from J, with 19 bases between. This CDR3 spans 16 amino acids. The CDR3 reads CASRNRQMGPYNEQFF. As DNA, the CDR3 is TGTGCCAGCAGGAACCGACAGATGGGGCCTTACAATGAGCAGTTCTTC.

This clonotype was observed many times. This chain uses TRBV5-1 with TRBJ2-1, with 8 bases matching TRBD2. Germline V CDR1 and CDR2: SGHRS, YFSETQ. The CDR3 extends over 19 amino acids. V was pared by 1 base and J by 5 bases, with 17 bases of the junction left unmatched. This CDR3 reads CASSLRGGSAVQRNNEQFF. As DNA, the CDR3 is TGCGCCAGCAGCTTGCGGGGGGGATCTGCAGTCCAACGAAACAATGAGCAGTTCTTC.

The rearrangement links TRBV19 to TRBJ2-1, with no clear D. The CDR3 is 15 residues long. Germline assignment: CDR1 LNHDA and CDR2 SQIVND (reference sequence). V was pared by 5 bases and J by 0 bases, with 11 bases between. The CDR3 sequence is CASSAAESSYNEQFF. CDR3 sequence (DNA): TGTGCCAGTAGTGCGGCGGAGAGCTCCTACAATGAGCAGTTCTTC.

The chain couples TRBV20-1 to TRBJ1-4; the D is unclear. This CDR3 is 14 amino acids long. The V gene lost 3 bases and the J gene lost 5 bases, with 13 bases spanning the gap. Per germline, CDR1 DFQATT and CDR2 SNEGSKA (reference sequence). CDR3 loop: CSASLGQGNEKLFF. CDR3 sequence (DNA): TGCAGTGCTAGCCTGGGCCAAGGGAATGAAAAACTGTTTTTT.

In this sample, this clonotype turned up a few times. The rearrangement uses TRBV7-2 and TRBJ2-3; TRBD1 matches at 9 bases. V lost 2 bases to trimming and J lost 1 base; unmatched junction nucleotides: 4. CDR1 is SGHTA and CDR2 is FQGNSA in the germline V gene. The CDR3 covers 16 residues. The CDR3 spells CASSLYNRGRTDTQYF. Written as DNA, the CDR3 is TGTGCCAGCAGCTTATACAACAGGGGGCGCACAGATACGCAGTATTTT.

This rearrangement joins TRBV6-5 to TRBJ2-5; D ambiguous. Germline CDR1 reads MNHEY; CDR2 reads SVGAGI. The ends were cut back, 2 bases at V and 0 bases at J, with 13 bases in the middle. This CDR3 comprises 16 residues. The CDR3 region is CASSYGPSVYQETQYF. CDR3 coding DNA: TGTGCCAGCAGTTACGGTCCTAGTGTGTACCAAGAGACCCAGTACTTC.

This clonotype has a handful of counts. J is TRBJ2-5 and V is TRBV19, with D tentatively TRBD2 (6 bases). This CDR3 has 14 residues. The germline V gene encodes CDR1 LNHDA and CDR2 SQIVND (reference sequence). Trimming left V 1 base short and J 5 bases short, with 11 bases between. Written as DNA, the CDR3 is TGTGCCAGTAGTATAGGGACTACCCCTGAGACCCAGTACTTC. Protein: CASSIGTTPETQYF. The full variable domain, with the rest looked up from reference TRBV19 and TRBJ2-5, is DGGITQSPKYLFRKEGQNVTLSCEQNLNHDAMYWYRQDPGQGLRLIYYSQIVNDFQKGDIAEGYSVSREKKESFPLTVTSAQKNPTAFYLCASSIGTTPETQYFGPGTRLLVL.

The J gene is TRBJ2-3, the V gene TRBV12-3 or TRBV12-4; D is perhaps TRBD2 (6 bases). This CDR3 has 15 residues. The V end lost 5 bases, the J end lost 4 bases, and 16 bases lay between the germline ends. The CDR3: CASSPGPGGPDTQYF. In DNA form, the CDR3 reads TGTGCCAGCAGTCCCGGGCCCGGAGGGCCAGATACGCAGTATTTT.

This chain's CDR3 is CASTLGRVGNEQYV. The CDR3 region has the DNA TGTGCCAGCACCCTCGGGAGGGTCGGTAACGAGCAGTACGTC. The rearrangement joins TRBV27 to TRBJ2-7, with 8 bases fitting TRBD2. The CDR3 loop spans 14 amino acids. V lost 7 bases to trimming and J lost 5 bases; unmatched junction nucleotides: 10. Germline V CDR1 and CDR2: MNHEY, SMNVEV (reference sequence).

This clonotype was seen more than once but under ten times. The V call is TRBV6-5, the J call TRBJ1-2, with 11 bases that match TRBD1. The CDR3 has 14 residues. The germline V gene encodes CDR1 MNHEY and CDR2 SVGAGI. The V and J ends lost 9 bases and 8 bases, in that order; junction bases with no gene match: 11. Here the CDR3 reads CASRQGTGGSGYTF. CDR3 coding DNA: TGTGCCAGTCGTCAAGGGACAGGGGGTAGCGGCTACACCTTC.

This chain's CDR3 is CASSLGTARNIQYF. CDR3 nucleotide sequence: TGTGCCAGCAGCTTGGGGACAGCAAGGAACATTCAGTACTTC. This rearrangement joins TRBV7-9 to TRBJ2-4; 7 bases fit TRBD1. CDR3 length: 14 residues. Germline values: CDR1 SEHNR, CDR2 FQNEAQ (reference sequence). V was pared by 3 bases and J by 7 bases, with 6 bases of the junction left unmatched.

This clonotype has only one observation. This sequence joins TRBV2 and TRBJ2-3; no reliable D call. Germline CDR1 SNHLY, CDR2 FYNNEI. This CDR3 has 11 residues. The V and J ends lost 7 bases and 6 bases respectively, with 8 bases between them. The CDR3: CASTEYDTQYF. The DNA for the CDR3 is TGTGCCAGCACTGAGTATGATACGCAGTATTTT.

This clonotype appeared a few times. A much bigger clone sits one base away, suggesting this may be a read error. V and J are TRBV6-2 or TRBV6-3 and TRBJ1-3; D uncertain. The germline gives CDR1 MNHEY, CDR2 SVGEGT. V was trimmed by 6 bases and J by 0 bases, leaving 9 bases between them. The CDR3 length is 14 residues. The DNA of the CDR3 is TGTGCCAGCAGACAGAGCCACTCTGGAAACACCATATATTTT. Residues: CASRQSHSGNTIYF.